Below, 9 T cell receptor beta chains from the same sample are listed, as sequenced in a study of blood T cell repertoires in COVID-19. Method: immunoSEQ multiplex PCR; TCRdb's copy keeps in-frame clones and lacks some. Among 200,000 to 300,000 clones listed, under 90% were seen once. Sequencing input: PBMCs or T cells enriched from blood (not recorded which). These receptors all come from a woman aged 40 to 50 who had been exposed to COVID-19.

The chain employs TRBV18 and TRBJ1-2; possibly TRBD1 for D (5 bases). Per the germline V gene, CDR1 is KGHSH and CDR2 is LQKENI. The CDR3 is 13 amino acids. Between the trimmed V and J ends, which lost 3 bases and 12 bases, there was a span of 17 bases. The CDR3 spells CASSPNRFRGDTF. The CDR3, as DNA: TGTGCCAGCTCACCCAACAGGTTTAGGGGCGACACCTTC.

The V gene is TRBV6-5, the J gene TRBJ2-3; no definite D call. CDR1 is MNHEY and CDR2 is SVGAGI in the germline V gene. The CDR3 length is 15 residues. The V end lost 7 bases, the J end lost 0 bases, and 14 bases lay between the germline ends. CDR3 in amino acids: CASIFGPLSTDTQYF. DNA of the CDR3: TGTGCCAGCATTTTTGGGCCGCTGAGCACAGATACGCAGTATTTT.

The rearrangement joins TRBV5-1 to TRBJ1-2; 10 bases are a match to TRBD1. V trimming: 5 bases; J trimming: 7 bases; junction bases outside the gene matches: 8. CDR3 length: 14 amino acids. Germline-derived CDR1 and CDR2 are SGHRS and YFSETQ. CDR3 coding DNA: TGCGCCAGCAGGCCGGGACAGGGGATAGGTGGCTACACCTTC. Translated, it gives CASRPGQGIGGYTF.

The V call is TRBV29-1, the J call TRBJ1-1; 10 nucleotides line up with TRBD1. V was pared by 7 bases and J by 4 bases, with 9 bases of the junction left unmatched. The CDR3 totals 14 residues. Germline CDR1 SQVTM, CDR2 ANQGSEA. CDR3 loop: CSAGDRGFGTEAFF. CDR3 nucleotide sequence: TGCAGCGCCGGGGACAGGGGCTTTGGCACTGAAGCTTTCTTT.

J is TRBJ1-1 and V is TRBV12-3 or TRBV12-4, with D maybe TRBD1 (5 bases). The CDR3 is made up of 13 amino acids. Trimming cost V 6 bases and J 3 bases, with 11 bases left between them. This chain's CDR3 is CASSPTDHTEAFF. CDR3 sequence (DNA): TGTGCCAGCAGCCCGACAGATCACACTGAAGCTTTCTTT.

This chain uses TRBV5-4 with TRBJ1-2; 7 nucleotides agree with TRBD1. The CDR3 runs 14 residues. Germline loops: CDR1 SGHNT, CDR2 YYREEE (reference sequence). J lost 6 bases, V lost 4 bases, and 9 bases had no gene match. CDR3 nucleotides: TGTGCCAGCAGCCTGGAAGGGGGCGAACATGGCTACACCTTC. Protein sequence: CASSLEGGEHGYTF. Based on the CDR3 plus reference TRBV5-4 and TRBJ1-2, the full variable domain is ETGVTQSPTHLIKTRGQQVTLRCSSQSGHNTVSWYQQALGQGPQFIFQYYREEENGRGNFPPRFSGLQFPNYSSELNVNALELDDSALYLCASSLEGGEHGYTFGSGTRLTVV.

V and J are TRBV25-1 and TRBJ2-3, with D perhaps TRBD1 (5 bases). Germline CDR1 and CDR2: MGHDK and SYGVNS. V lost 4 bases, J lost 6 bases, and 20 bases lay in between. The length of the CDR3 is 16 residues. The CDR3 region is CASSASTAYRRDTQYF. For the CDR3, the DNA is TGTGCCAGCAGTGCCTCGACAGCTTACCGTCGGGATACGCAGTATTTT.

V usage is TRBV5-1 and J usage is TRBJ2-7, with 7 positions matching TRBD2. CDR1 is SGHRS and CDR2 is YFSETQ in the germline V gene. The CDR3 consists of 14 residues. With V trimmed by 0 bases and J by 3 bases, 3 bases remained unmatched. The CDR3 region is CASSLGRGSYEQYF. The CDR3 bases are TGCGCCAGCAGCTTGGGGCGGGGGAGCTACGAGCAGTACTTC. The full variable domain, rest sourced from reference TRBV5-1 and TRBJ2-7, is KAGVTQTPRYLIKTRGQQVTLSCSPISGHRSVSWYQQTPGQGLQFLFEYFSETQRNKGNFPGRFSGRQFSNSRSEMNVSTLELGDSALYLCASSLGRGSYEQYFGPGTRLTVT.

CDR3 coding DNA: TGTGCCTGGAGTAATTTATCTCCTGACACTGAAGCTTTCTTT. Residues: CAWSNLSPDTEAFF. The rearrangement links TRBV30 to TRBJ1-1; unclear D gene. The CDR3 consists of 14 residues. Trimming stripped 2 bases from V and 3 bases from J, with 13 bases between. Germline assignment: CDR1 GTSNPN and CDR2 SVGIG (reference sequence).